Listed here is a single TCR beta chain. The data were taken from a study of tumor-infiltrating lymphocytes in primary liver carcinoma. Study summary: Patients were both men and women, whose ages ran from 30 to 69 years. Per sample, productive TCRbeta reads numbered roughly 3.5 to 7.5 million, similar across tissue types.

CDR1 and CDR2 (germline): MNHEY, SVGAGI. The CDR3 consists of 15 residues. Trimming removed 4 bases from V and 0 bases from J; junction bases left unmatched: 5. Total RNA amounting to 500 ng was the source from which TCR beta cDNA was made with a constant-region primer. Slightly modified ARM-PCR served as the procedure for the TCR beta libraries. These libraries came from three rounds of nested multiplex PCR. The two initial PCR rounds, roughly 10 cycles each, used TRBV1-TRBV30 forward and C-beta reverse primers. Using its own MiXCR run on the multiplex PCR reads, TCRdb lists one record per CDR3 protein. The sample lists some 180,000 distinct CDR3 sequences, 60% occurring once. Alongside blood RNA obtained from unsorted whole blood, germline DNA was also extracted.

Sequencing was performed on peripheral blood. This TCR was sampled from a middle-aged man with primary liver carcinoma and hepatitis B virus infection. The genes are TRBV6-5 and TRBJ2-7, with 8 bases lining up with TRBD1. CDR3 region: CASSSTGTGSYEQYF. CDR3 DNA: TGTGCCAGCAGTTCAACCGGGACAGGCTCCTACGAGCAGTACTTC.